The T cell receptor (beta chain) described here comes from a study of cytomegalovirus exposure and HLA in healthy donors. General study points: As a later analysis showed, several of the most significant clusters appeared to be linked to common viral pathogens. CMV serostatus stood as the only immune exposure information on hand. Specific recognition of CMV antigens was confirmed in vitro for a few chains (all CMV-associated).

CDR1 and CDR2 (germline): SEHNR, FQNEAQ (reference sequence). The CDR3 has 14 amino acids. Concerning this clone: The antigen is unknown. A junction boundary mismatches the germline segment, possibly from a read error.

Although they were nominally healthy when sampled, donors likely had unrecorded immune exposures. The PCR made use of 60 Vbeta and 13 Jbeta primers. Sequencing used immunoSEQ multiplex PCR; TCRdb keeps in-frame clones, though not all of them. The data contain 250,000 to 350,000 clones, around 90% of them singletons. The receptor was derived from a woman under 30 in good health and CMV-seronegative. Sequenced sample: PBMCs. The gene calls are TRBV7-9 and TRBJ1-6; D unresolved. The chain's CDR3 is CSSQGGLTNSPLHF. The CDR3 DNA reads TGTTCCAGCCAAGGAGGGTTGACTAATTCACCCCTCCACTTT. Combining the CDR3 with reference TRBV7-9 and TRBJ1-6 gives the whole variable domain DTGVSQNPRHKITKRGQNVTFRCDPISEHNRLYWYRQTLGQGPEFLTYFQNEAQLEKSRLLSDRFSAERPKGSFSTLEIQRTEQGDSAMYLCSSQGGLTNSPLHFGNGTRLTVT.